Here is one T cell receptor beta chain with its context. The antigen is not known. Each CDR3 protein is one row after TCRdb ran MiXCR on the reads. The profile shows about 180,000 distinct CDR3 sequences, around 14% of them singletons. V dropped 4 bases and J dropped 4 bases, with 10 bases sitting between them. The CDR3 runs to 14 residues. CDR1 is SNHLY, CDR2 FYNNEI, per germline. The record originates from a study of T cell repertoires in cytomegalovirus infection. As for the study in general: CMV infection together with matching HLA type was indicated by public TCR beta signatures. Study-wide results and limits: Of the TCR beta families, the public ones yielded a cumulative frequency that identified carriers of CMV plus the relevant HLA. The ex vivo response was dominated by HLA-C-restricted CMV-specific TCR beta clonotypes.

V and J are TRBV2 and TRBJ2-2, with D perhaps matching TRBD2 (6 bases). The TCR comes from a human donor in good health (CMV status not recorded). Some clones in this sample may be carry-over from other donors' samples. Sequencing used PBMCs. CDR3 in amino acids: CASSVIGGTGELFF. The CDR3 DNA is TGTGCCAGCAGTGTGATCGGGGGCACCGGGGAGCTGTTTTTT. Looking up the rest from reference TRBV2 and TRBJ2-2 gives the full variable domain: EPEVTQTPSHQVTQMGQEVILRCVPISNHLYFYWYRQILGQKVEFLVSFYNNEISEKSEIFDDQFSVERPDGSNFTLKIRSTKLEDSAMYFCASSVIGGTGELFFGEGSRLTVL.